Sequencing of this T cell receptor beta chain was carried out in a study of cytomegalovirus exposure and HLA in healthy donors. Whole-study findings and limits: Differences between HLA loci emerged in a later analysis of TCR association rates, with DRB1 most and HLA-C fewest. Within an earlier analysis, most TCR beta V segments proved productive either about 87% or about 30% of the time.

With respect to this clone: What it binds is not known.

Per the germline V gene, CDR1 is SEHNR and CDR2 is FQNEAQ (reference sequence). CDR3 length: 17 amino acids. The ends lost 8 bases at V and 0 bases at J; junction bases unmatched: 13. The PCR ran on 60 Vbeta and 13 Jbeta primers. Using immunoSEQ multiplex PCR, the repertoire was profiled, and TCRdb retains in-frame clones only, with some absent. The table lists approximately 150,000 clones, more than 75% of them singletons, with around 1.9% in the top ten. The source of this sequence is a middle-aged man in good health and CMV-seronegative. The chain uses TRBV7-9 and TRBJ2-7; the match to TRBD1 covers 10 bases. Input material: PBMCs. This CDR3 is CASVGTGETLSSYEQYF. The CDR3 nucleotides are TGTGCCAGCGTGGGGACAGGGGAGACTCTCAGCTCCTACGAGCAGTACTTC.